This T cell receptor (beta chain) is drawn from a study of OX40 agonist ivuxolimab in advanced cancers. Turning to the study itself: Age averaged around 60 years (range roughly 23 to 85), and more than 80% were male. General study results and limits: Both blood CD4+ and CD8+ T cells showed clonal growth by week 6 at 0.1 to 3.0 mg/kg.

On this clone itself: Its antigen is as yet unknown.

The germline V and J ends were trimmed by 6 bases and 6 bases, with 20 bases remaining between them. The CDR3 runs to 15 residues. Germline values: CDR1 SNHLY, CDR2 FYNNEI. The data were produced by immunoSEQ multiplex PCR, yet TCRdb's version contains in-frame clones alone and is incomplete. The table has about 59,000 clones, approximately 90% seen once. The J gene is TRBJ1-2, the V gene TRBV2; TRBD1 might be the D (5 bases). Source: CD4+ or CD8+ T cells sorted from blood, taken in a trial of the OX40 agonist ivuxolimab. The receptor's source is an adult with an advanced solid tumor such as melanoma, head and neck, liver or kidney cancer. CDR3 DNA sequence: TGTGCCAGCAGCCGGGGCCCAGGGTCAGGGCATGGCTACACCTTC. Its protein product is CASSRGPGSGHGYTF.